What follows are 4 T cell receptor beta chains derived from one specimen sequenced in a study of blood T cell repertoires in COVID-19. Method: immunoSEQ multiplex PCR; TCRdb's copy keeps in-frame clones and lacks some. Here the sample spans 650,000 to 800,000 clones, around 89% being singletons. Sequences were obtained from peripheral blood. Every receptor here comes from a woman aged 18-29 years with acute or convalescent COVID-19.

The V gene is TRBV7-9, the J gene TRBJ1-1; D unclear. Trimming removed 6 bases at V and 4 bases at J, with 12 bases between. The CDR3 runs 13 residues. Germline CDR1 is SEHNR and CDR2 is FQNEAQ (reference sequence). CDR3 sequence (DNA): TGTGCCAGCAGTTCCCGAGTTGGCACTGAAGCTTTCTTT. It codes for CASSSRVGTEAFF.

This clone has a handful of counts. The chain couples TRBV5-5 to TRBJ1-6; D is uncertain. Germline V gene lookup returns CDR1 SGHKS and CDR2 YYEKEE (reference sequence). This CDR3 is built from 17 residues. With 4 bases removed from V and 1 base from J, the gap between germline ends came to 15 bases. The DNA of the CDR3 is TGTGCCAGCAGCCCGGGAGCCCCTTTATCCTATAATTCACCCCTCCACTTT. Its translation is CASSPGAPLSYNSPLHF. Filled out from reference TRBV5-5 and TRBJ1-6, the complete variable domain reads DAGVTQSPTHLIKTRGQQVTLRCSPISGHKSVSWYQQVLGQGPQFIFQYYEKEERGRGNFPDRFSARQFPNYSSELNVNALLLGDSALYLCASSPGAPLSYNSPLHFGNGTRLTVT.

CDR3 coding DNA: TGTGCCAGCAGTTACGGGGCCTTCTACGAGCAGTACTTC. This sequence encodes CASSYGAFYEQYF. The rearrangement uses TRBV6-5 and TRBJ2-7; tentatively, D is TRBD1 (5 bases). The CDR3 is made up of 13 amino acids. Germline V gene lookup returns CDR1 MNHEY and CDR2 SVGAGI. V shed 2 bases and J shed 3 bases, with 8 bases lying between them.

This clone was counted once. This rearrangement joins TRBV6-1 to TRBJ2-5, with TRBD2 matching over 8 bases. CDR1 MNHNS and CDR2 SASEGT come from the germline V gene. The CDR3 has 16 residues. Unmatched junction bases numbered 11, after V lost 2 bases and J lost 6 bases. CDR3 nucleotide sequence: TGTGCCAGCAGTGAAAGGGGACTAGTAGAAAAAAAGACCCAGTACTTC. It is translated as CASSERGLVEKKTQYF.